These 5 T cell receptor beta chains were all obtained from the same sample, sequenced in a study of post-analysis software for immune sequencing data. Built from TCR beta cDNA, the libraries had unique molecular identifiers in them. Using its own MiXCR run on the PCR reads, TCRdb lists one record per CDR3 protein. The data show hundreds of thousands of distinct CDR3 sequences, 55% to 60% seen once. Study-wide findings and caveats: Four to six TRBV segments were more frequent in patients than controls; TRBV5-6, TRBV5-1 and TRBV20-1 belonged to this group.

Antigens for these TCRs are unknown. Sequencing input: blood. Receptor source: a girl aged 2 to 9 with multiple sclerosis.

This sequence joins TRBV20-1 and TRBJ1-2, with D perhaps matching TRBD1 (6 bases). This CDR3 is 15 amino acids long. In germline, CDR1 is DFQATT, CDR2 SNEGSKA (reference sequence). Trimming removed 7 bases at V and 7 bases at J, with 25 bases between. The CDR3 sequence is CSGTIGGAGSPGYTF. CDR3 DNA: TGCAGTGGGACCATTGGGGGGGCAGGGAGTCCTGGCTACACCTTC.

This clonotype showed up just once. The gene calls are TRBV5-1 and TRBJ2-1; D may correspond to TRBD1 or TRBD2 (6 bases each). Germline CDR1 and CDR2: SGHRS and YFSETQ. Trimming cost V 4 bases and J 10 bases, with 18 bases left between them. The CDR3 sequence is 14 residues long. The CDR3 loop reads CASSRTALGGEQFF. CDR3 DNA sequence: TGCGCCAGCAGCCGGACAGCCCTTGGGGGGGAGCAGTTCTTC. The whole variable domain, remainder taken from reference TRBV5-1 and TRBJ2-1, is KAGVTQTPRYLIKTRGQQVTLSCSPISGHRSVSWYQQTPGQGLQFLFEYFSETQRNKGNFPGRFSGRQFSNSRSEMNVSTLELGDSALYLCASSRTALGGEQFFGPGTRLTVL.

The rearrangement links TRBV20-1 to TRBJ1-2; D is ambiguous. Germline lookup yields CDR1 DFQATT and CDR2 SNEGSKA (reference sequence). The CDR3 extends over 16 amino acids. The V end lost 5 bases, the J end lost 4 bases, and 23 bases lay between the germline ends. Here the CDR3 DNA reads TGCAGTGCTTCACCTGGTGGACTGCCGACCCGCTATGGCTACACCTTC. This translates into CSASPGGLPTRYGYTF.

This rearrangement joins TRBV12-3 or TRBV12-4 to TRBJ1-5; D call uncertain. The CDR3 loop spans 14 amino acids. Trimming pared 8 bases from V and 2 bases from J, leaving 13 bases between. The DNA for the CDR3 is TGTGCCAGCTCGCGGGGTTCACGCAATCAGCCCCAGCATTTT. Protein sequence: CASSRGSRNQPQHF.

CDR3: CASTLGRQGSYEQYF. The CDR3, as DNA: TGCGCCAGCACCCTGGGGAGACAGGGGTCCTACGAGCAGTACTTC. The chain combines TRBV5-1 with TRBJ2-7, with 8 bases matching TRBD1. The CDR3 has 15 amino acids. The V gene end was trimmed by 6 bases and the J gene end by 1 base; junction bases not matched to a gene: 9. CDR1 and CDR2 from the germline V gene are SGHRS and YFSETQ.